The clone carrying this T cell receptor beta chain occurred many times. Its target is unknown. The germline CDR1 and CDR2 sequences are LGHNA and YSLEER. This CDR3 comprises 15 residues. V lost 0 bases to trimming and J lost 0 bases, with 6 bases between them. The data were obtained in a study of T cell repertoires in cytomegalovirus infection. Background on the study: Through public TCR beta signatures, both CMV infection and matching HLA type were indicated. Study-wide findings and caveats: Carriage of CMV together with the relevant HLA was identifiable through cumulative public TCR beta family frequency. CMV-specific TCR beta clonotypes restricted by HLA-C dominated the ex vivo response.

TCRdb passed the reads through MiXCR, listing each CDR3 protein once. The profile shows more than 200,000 distinct CDR3 sequences, approximately 9.1% of them singletons. The source is a human donor in good health (CMV status not recorded). Some clones in this sample may be carry-over from other donors' samples. Sequencing was carried out using PBMCs. The gene calls are TRBV4-3 and TRBJ1-3; D uncertain. CDR3 residues: CASSQEGNSGNTIYF. CDR3 bases: TGCGCCAGCAGCCAAGAAGGAAACTCTGGAAACACCATATATTTT.